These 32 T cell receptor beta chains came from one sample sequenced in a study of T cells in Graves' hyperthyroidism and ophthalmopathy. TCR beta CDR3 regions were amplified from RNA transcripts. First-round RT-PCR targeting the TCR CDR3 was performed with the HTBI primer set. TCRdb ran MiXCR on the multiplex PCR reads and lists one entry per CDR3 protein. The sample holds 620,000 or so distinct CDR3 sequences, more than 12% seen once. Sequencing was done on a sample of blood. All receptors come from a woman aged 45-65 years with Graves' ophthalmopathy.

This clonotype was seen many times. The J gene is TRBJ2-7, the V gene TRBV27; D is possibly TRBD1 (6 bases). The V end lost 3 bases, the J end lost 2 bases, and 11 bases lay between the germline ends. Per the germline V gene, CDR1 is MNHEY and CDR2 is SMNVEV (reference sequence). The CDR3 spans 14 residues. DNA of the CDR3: TGTGCCAGCAGTTTTGACAGGTTCACCTACGAGCAGTACTTC. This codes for CASSFDRFTYEQYF.

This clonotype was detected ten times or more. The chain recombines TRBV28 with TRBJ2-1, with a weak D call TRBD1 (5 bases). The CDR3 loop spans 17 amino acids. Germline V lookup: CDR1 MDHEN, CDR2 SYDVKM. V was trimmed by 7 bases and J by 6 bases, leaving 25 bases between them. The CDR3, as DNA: TGTGCCAGCACCTACCCCCCCCGCCTTAAAGGGGCCAATGAGCAGTTCTTC. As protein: CASTYPPRLKGANEQFF. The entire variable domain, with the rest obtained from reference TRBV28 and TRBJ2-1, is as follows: DVKVTQSSRYLVKRTGEKVFLECVQDMDHENMFWYRQDPGLGLRLIYFSYDVKMKEKGDIPEGYSVSREKKERFSLILESASTNQTSMYLCASTYPPRLKGANEQFFGPGTRLTVL.

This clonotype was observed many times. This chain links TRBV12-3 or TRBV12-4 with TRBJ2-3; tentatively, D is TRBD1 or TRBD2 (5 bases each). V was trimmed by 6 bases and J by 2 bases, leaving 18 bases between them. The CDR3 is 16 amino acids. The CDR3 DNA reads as TGTGCCAGCAGCCCCGAGGGGCAGGGAACCACAGATACGCAGTATTTT. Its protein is CASSPEGQGTTDTQYF.

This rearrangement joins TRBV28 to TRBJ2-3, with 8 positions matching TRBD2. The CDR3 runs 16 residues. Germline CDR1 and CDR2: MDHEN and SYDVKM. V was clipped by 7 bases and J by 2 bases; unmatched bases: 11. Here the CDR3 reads CASTDWAGGYTDTQYF. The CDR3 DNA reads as TGTGCCAGCACCGACTGGGCGGGAGGTTACACAGATACGCAGTATTTT.

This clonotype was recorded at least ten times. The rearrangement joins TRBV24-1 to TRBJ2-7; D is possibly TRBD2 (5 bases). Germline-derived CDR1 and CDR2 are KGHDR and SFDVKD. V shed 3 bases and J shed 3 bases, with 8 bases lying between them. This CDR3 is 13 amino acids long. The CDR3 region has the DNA TGTGCCACCAGTGATAGCCGGGACTACGAGCAGTACTTC. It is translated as CATSDSRDYEQYF.

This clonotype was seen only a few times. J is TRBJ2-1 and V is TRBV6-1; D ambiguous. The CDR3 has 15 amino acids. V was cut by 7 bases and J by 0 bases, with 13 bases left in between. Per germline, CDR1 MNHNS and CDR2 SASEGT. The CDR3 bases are TGTGCCAGCACCCCCCCCGGGCTCTCCTACAATGAGCAGTTCTTC. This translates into CASTPPGLSYNEQFF.

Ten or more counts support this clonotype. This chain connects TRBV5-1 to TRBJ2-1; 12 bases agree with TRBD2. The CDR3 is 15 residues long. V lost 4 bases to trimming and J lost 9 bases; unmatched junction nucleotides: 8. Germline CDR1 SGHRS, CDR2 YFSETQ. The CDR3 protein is CASSPGLAGLGEQFF. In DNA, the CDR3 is TGCGCCAGCAGCCCCGGACTAGCGGGACTAGGTGAGCAGTTCTTC.

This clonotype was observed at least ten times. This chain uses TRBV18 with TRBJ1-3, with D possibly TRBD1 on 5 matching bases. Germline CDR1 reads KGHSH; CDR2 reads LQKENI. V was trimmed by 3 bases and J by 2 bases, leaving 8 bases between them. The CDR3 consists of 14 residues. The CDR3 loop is CASSPGTAGNTIYF. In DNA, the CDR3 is TGTGCCAGCTCACCGGGGACGGCTGGAAACACCATATATTTT.

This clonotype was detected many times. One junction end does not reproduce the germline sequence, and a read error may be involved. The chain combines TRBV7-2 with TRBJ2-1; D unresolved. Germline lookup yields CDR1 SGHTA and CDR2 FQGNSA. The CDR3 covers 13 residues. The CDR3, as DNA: TGTGCCAGCAACTTAGAGCGTTACAATGAGCAGTTCTTC. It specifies CASNLERYNEQFF.

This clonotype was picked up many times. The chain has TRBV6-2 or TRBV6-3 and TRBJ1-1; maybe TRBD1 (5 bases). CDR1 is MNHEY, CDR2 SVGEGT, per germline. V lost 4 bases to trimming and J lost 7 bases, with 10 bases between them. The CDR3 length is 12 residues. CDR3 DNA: TGTGCCAGCAGTTGGTCCGGGGGTGAAGCTTTCTTT. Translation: CASSWSGGEAFF.

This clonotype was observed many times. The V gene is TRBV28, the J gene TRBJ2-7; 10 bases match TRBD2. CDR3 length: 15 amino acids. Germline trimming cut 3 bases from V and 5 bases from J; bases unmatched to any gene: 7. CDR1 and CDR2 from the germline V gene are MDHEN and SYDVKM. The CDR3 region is CASSLRGLAGDEQYF. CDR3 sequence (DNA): TGTGCCAGCAGTTTGAGAGGGCTAGCGGGAGACGAGCAGTACTTC.

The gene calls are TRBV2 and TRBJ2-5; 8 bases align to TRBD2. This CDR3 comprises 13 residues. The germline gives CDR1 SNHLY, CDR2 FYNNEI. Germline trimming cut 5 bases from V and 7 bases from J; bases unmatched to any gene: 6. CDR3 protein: CASSPAREGTQYF. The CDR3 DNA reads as TGTGCCAGCAGTCCCGCCCGGGAGGGGACCCAGTACTTC.

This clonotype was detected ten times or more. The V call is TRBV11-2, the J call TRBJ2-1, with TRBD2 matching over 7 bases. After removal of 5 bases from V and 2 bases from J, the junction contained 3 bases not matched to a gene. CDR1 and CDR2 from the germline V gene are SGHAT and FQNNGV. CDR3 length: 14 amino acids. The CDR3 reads CASSPAGAYNEQFF. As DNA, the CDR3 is TGTGCCAGCAGCCCTGCGGGAGCCTACAATGAGCAGTTCTTC.

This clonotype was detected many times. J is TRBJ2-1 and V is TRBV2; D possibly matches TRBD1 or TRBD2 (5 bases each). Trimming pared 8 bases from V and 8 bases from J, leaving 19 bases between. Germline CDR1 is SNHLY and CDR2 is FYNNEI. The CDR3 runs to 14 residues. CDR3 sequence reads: CASLTPPGADEQFF. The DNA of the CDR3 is TGTGCCAGCTTAACTCCCCCCGGGGCCGATGAGCAGTTCTTC.

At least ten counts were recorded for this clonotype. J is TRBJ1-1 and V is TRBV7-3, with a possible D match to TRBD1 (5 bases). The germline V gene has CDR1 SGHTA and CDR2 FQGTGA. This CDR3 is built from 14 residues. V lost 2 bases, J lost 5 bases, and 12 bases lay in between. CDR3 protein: CASSLGIGGTEAFF. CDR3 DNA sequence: TGTGCCAGCAGCTTAGGCATTGGGGGGACTGAAGCTTTCTTT.

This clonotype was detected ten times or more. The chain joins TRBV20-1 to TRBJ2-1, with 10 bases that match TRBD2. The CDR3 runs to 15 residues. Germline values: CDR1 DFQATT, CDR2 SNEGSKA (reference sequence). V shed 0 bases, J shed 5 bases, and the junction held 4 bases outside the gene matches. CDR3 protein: CSARDIGLADNEQFF. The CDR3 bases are TGCAGTGCTAGAGATATAGGACTAGCGGACAATGAGCAGTTCTTC.

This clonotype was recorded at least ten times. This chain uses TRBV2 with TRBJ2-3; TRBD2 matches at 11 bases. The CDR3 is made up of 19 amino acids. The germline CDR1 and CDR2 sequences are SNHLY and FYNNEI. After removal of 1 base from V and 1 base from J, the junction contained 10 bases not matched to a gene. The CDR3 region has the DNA TGTGCCAGCAGTGAAGTAGGCCGCACTAGCGGGAGTCGCACAGATACGCAGTATTTT. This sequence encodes CASSEVGRTSGSRTDTQYF.

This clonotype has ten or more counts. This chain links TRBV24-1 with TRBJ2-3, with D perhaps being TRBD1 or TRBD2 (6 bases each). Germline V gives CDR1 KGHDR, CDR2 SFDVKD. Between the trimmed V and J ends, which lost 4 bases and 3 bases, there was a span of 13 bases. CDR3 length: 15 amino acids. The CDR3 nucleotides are TGTGCCACCAGTGAGGGGGGCAGGGAAACAGATACGCAGTATTTT. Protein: CATSEGGRETDTQYF.

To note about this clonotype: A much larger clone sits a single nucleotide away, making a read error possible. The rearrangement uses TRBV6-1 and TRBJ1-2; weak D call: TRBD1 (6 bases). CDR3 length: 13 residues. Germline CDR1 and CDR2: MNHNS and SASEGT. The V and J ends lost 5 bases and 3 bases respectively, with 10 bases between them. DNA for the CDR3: TGTGCCAGCAGTAGGACAGTTGACTATGGCTACACCTTC. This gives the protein CASSRTVDYGYTF.

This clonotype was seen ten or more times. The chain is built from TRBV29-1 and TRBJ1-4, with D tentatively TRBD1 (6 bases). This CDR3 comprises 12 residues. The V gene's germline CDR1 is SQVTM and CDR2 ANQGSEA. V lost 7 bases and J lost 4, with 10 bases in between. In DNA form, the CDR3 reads TGCAGCGCCCAGGGGAGTAATGAAAAACTGTTTTTT. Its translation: CSAQGSNEKLFF.

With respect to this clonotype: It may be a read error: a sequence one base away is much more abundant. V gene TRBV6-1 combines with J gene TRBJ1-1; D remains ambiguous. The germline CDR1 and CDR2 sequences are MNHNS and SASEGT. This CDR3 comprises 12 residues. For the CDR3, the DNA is TGTGCCAGCACCGATGGGGTCACTGAAGCTCTCTTT. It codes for CASTDGVTEALF.

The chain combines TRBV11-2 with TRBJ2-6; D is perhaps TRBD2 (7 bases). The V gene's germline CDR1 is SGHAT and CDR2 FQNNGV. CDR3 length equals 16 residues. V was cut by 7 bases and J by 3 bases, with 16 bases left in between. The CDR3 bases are TGTGCCAGCATTGGGGGGGCGCGAGGTGGGGCCAACGTCCTGACTTTC. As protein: CASIGGARGGANVLTF.

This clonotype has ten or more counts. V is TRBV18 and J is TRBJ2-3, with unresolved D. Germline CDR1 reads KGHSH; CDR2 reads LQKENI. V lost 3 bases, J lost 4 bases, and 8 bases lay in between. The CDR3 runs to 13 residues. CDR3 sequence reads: CASSPPDADTQYF. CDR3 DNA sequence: TGTGCCAGCTCACCCCCTGACGCAGATACGCAGTATTTT.

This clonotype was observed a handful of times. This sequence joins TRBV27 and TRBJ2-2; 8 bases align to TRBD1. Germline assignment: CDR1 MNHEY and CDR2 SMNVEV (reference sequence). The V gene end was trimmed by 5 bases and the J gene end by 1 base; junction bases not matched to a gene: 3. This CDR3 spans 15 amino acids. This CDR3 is CASSPGQVNTGELFF. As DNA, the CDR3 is TGTGCCAGCAGTCCGGGACAGGTGAACACCGGGGAGCTGTTTTTT.

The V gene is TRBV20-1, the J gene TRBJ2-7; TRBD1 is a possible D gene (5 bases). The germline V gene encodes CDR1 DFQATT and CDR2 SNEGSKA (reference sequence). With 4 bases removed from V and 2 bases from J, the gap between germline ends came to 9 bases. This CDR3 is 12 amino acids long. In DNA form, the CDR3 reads TGCAGTGCTACAGACAGTACCTACGAGCAGTACTTC. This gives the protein CSATDSTYEQYF.

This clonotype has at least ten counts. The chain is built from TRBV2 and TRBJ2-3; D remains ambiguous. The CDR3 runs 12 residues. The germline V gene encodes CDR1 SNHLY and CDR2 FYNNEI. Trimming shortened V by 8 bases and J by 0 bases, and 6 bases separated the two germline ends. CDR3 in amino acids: CASGYSTDTQYF. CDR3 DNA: TGTGCCAGCGGGTATAGCACAGATACGCAGTATTTT.

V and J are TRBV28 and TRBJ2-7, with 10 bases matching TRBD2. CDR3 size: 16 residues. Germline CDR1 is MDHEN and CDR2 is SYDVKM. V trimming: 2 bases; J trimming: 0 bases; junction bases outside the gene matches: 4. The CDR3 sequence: CASSLPGLAVSYEQYF. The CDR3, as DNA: TGTGCCAGCAGTTTACCTGGACTAGCGGTCTCCTACGAGCAGTACTTC.

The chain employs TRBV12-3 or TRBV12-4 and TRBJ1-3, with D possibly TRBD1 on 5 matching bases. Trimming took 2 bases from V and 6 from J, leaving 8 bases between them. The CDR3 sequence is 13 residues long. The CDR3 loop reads CASSLWGENTIYF. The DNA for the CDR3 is TGTGCCAGCAGTTTATGGGGGGAAAACACCATATATTTT.

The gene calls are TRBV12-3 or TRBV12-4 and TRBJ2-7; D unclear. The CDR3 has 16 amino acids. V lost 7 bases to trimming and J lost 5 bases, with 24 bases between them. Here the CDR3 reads CASNASETQTINEQYF. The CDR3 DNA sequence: TGTGCCAGCAATGCGAGCGAGACGCAAACGATAAACGAGCAGTACTTC.

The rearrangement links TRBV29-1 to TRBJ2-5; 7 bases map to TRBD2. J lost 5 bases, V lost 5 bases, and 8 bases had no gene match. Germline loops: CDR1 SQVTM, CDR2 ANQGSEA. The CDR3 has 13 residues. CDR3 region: CSVPSGIVETQYF. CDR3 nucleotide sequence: TGCAGCGTTCCGAGCGGGATTGTGGAGACCCAGTACTTC.

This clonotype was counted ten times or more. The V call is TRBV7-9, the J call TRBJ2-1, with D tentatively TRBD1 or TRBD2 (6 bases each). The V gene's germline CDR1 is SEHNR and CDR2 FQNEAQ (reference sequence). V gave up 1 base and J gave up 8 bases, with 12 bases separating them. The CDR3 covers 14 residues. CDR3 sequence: CASSLGGAGDEQFF. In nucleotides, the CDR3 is TGTGCCAGCAGCTTAGGGGGGGCCGGGGATGAGCAGTTCTTC.

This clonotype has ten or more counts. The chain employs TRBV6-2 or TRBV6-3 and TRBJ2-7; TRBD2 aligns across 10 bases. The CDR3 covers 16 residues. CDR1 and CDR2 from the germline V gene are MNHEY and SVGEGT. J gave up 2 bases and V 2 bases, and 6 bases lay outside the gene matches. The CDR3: CASSYGRSGRAYEQYF. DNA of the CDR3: TGTGCCAGCAGTTACGGGCGGAGCGGGAGGGCCTACGAGCAGTACTTC.